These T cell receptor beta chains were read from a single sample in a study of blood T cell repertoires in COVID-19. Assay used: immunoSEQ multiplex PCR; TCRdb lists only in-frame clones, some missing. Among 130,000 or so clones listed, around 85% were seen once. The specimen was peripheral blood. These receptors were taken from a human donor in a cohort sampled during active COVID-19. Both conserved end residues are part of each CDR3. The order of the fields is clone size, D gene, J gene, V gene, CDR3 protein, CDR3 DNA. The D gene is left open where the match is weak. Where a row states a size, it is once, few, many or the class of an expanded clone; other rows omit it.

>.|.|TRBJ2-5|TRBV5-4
CASSRLVEWETQYF
TGTGCCAGCAGCCGGCTAGTTGAGTGGGAGACCCAGTACTTC
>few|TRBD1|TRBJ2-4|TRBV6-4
CASSETGTGQAIQYF
TGTGCCAGCAGTGAGACCGGGACAGGGCAGGCCATTCAGTACTTC
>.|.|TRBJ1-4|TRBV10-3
CTIGSTNEKLFF
TGTACCATCGGCTCAACTAATGAAAAACTGTTTTTT
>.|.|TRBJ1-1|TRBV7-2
CASSLPEDEAFF
TGTGCCAGCAGCTTACCAGAGGATGAAGCTTTCTTT
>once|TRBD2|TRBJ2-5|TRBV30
CAWSPIRPGGRETQYF
TGTGCCTGGAGCCCTATTAGGCCGGGGGGTAGGGAGACCCAGTACTTC
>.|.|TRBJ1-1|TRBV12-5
CASGFPHSNTEAFF
TGTGCTAGTGGTTTTCCCCACAGCAACACTGAAGCTTTCTTT
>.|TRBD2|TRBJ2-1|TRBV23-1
CASSLCGGHEQFF
TGCGCCAGCAGTCTATGCGGGGGGCATGAGCAGTTCTTC
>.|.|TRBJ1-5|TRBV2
CASSPARKLQPQHF
TGTGCCAGCAGTCCCGCCCGTAAACTTCAGCCCCAGCATTTT
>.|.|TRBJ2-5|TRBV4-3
CASSQDLRGAEETQYF
TGCGCCAGCAGCCAAGATCTTCGGGGGGCTGAGGAGACCCAGTACTTC
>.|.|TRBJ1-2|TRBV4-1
CASTNPGTIRNGYTF
TGCGCCAGCACTAATCCCGGGACAATAAGGAATGGCTACACCTTC
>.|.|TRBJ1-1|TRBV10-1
CASSVKGRCYTEAFF
TGCGCCAGCAGTGTTAAGGGGCGGTGTTACACTGAAGCTTTCTTT
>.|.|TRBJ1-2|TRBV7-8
CASSLGHGLGYTF
TGTGCCAGCAGCTTAGGACATGGTCTCGGCTACACCTTC
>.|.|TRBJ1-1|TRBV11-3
CASSFQGSTEAFF
TGTGCCAGCAGCTTTCAGGGAAGCACTGAAGCTTTCTTT
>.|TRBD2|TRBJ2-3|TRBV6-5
CASSWRGGTDTQYF
TGTGCCAGCAGCTGGCGGGGGGGCACAGATACGCAGTATTTT
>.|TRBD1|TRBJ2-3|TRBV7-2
CASSLGTGLDTQYF
TGTGCCAGCAGCTTGGGGACAGGGCTGGATACGCAGTATTTT
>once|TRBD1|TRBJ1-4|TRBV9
CASTPGAGGRFNEKLFF
TGTGCCAGCACCCCCGGCGCAGGGGGAAGGTTTAATGAAAAACTGTTTTTT
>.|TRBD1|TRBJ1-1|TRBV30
CAWRRSQGSEAFF
TGTGCCTGGAGACGATCACAGGGGTCTGAAGCTTTCTTT
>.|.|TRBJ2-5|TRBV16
CASSRGIQETQYF
TGTGCCAGCAGCCGCGGGATCCAAGAGACCCAGTACTTC
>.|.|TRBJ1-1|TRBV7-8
CASSPREGLFGTEAFF
TGTGCCAGCAGCCCCCGGGAGGGCCTCTTTGGGACTGAAGCTTTCTTT
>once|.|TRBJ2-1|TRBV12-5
CASGLALYNEQFF
TGTGCTAGTGGTTTGGCCTTATACAATGAGCAGTTCTTC
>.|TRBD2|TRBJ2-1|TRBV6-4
CASRETSGAYNEQFF
TGTGCCAGCAGGGAGACTAGCGGGGCTTACAATGAGCAGTTCTTC
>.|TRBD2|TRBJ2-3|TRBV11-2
CASSPFPGLAGETDTQYF
TGTGCCAGCAGCCCATTTCCGGGACTAGCGGGAGAAACAGATACGCAGTATTTT
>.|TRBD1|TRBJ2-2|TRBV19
CASSRTGLVGGELFF
TGTGCCAGTAGTCGGACAGGGCTGGTTGGCGGGGAGCTGTTTTTT
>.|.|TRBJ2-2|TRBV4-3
CASTRDNINTGELFF
TGCGCCAGCACACGGGACAATATTAACACCGGGGAGCTGTTTTTT
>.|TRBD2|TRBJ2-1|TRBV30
CAWRSLGLAGGPLVF
TGTGCCTGGAGGTCCCTCGGACTAGCGGGAGGGCCTCTCGTCTTC
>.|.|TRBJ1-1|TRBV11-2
CASSLGGVAEAFF
TGTGCCAGCAGCTTAGGGGGGGTGGCTGAAGCTTTCTTT
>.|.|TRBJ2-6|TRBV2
CASRQGVAGANVLTF
TGTGCCAGCAGACAGGGAGTAGCTGGGGCCAACGTCCTGACTTTC
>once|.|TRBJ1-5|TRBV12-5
CASGTSGREPQHF
TGTGCTAGTGGCACTAGTGGGAGGGAGCCCCAGCATTTT
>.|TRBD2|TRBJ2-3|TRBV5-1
CASRRLAGADTQYF
TGCGCCAGCAGGCGGCTAGCGGGAGCAGATACGCAGTATTTT
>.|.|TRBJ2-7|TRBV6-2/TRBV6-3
CASSYTQGPNEQYF
TGTGCCAGCAGTTACACTCAGGGGCCCAACGAGCAGTACTTC
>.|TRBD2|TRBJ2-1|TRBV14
CASSQASGSTRDNEQFF
TGTGCCAGCAGCCAGGCTAGCGGATCAACGAGGGACAATGAGCAGTTCTTC
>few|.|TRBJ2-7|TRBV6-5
CASSTQQGYEQYF
TGTGCCAGCAGTACCCAACAGGGTTACGAGCAGTACTTC
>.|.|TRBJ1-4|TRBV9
CASSPLAGYEKLFF
TGTGCCAGCAGCCCGCTAGCGGGCTACGAAAAACTGTTTTTT
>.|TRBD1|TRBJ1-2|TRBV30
CAWSSTGGYGYTF
TGTGCCTGGAGTTCAACAGGGGGCTATGGCTACACCTTC
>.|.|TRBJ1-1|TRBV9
CASSVTLENTEAFF
TGTGCCAGCAGCGTTACGTTAGAGAACACTGAAGCTTTCTTT
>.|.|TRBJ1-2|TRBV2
CASSEPSVFSPPSTGYTF
TGTGCCAGCAGCGAACCCTCGGTATTCTCCCCCCCCTCGACGGGATACACCTTC
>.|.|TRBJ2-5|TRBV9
CASSPRGPTQETQYF
TGTGCCAGCAGTCCCAGAGGGCCAACCCAAGAGACCCAGTACTTC
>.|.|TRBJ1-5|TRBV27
CASSPDSSNQPQHF
TGTGCCAGCAGTCCGGACAGTAGCAATCAGCCCCAGCATTTT
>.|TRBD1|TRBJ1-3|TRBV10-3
CATERGQGTGNTIYF
TGTGCCACCGAGAGGGGACAGGGGACTGGAAACACCATATATTTT